This passage covers 4 T cell receptor beta chains from one sample sequenced in a study of T cells in Graves' hyperthyroidism and ophthalmopathy. Amplification of TCR beta CDR3 regions was performed using RNA transcripts as template. HTBI primers were used for first-round RT-PCR of the TCR CDR3. TCRdb fed the multiplex PCR reads into MiXCR, producing one record per CDR3 protein. The sample carries under 650,000 distinct CDR3 sequences, 16% recorded once. Material: blood. These receptors were collected from a young woman with Graves' hyperthyroidism.

This clonotype turned up a few times. This rearrangement joins TRBV6-1 to TRBJ2-2; D tentatively fits TRBD1 or TRBD2 (5 bases each). Germline lookup yields CDR1 MNHNS and CDR2 SASEGT. V was pared by 5 bases and J by 5 bases, with 9 bases between. The CDR3 loop spans 13 amino acids. CDR3: CASSTWGTGELFF. CDR3 sequence (DNA): TGTGCCAGCAGTACTTGGGGGACCGGGGAGCTGTTTTTT.

This clonotype was seen many times. J is TRBJ2-5 and V is TRBV3-1; D remains ambiguous. This CDR3 is built from 13 residues. Per the germline V gene, CDR1 is LGHDT and CDR2 is YNNKEL (reference sequence). Trimming removed 2 bases at V and 2 bases at J, with 6 bases between. CDR3 amino acids: CASSQIRQETQYF. DNA for the CDR3: TGTGCCAGCAGCCAAATCAGACAAGAGACCCAGTACTTC.

This clonotype was seen repeatedly, ten times or more. This chain connects TRBV11-2 to TRBJ2-7; the match to TRBD2 covers 7 bases. The germline V gene encodes CDR1 SGHAT and CDR2 FQNNGV. This CDR3 spans 15 amino acids. The trim removed 7 bases at V and 0 bases at J, leaving 9 bases unmatched. The CDR3 nucleotides are TGTGCCAGCAACGCCTGGGGGGGGAGCTCCTACGAGCAGTACTTC. Its protein product is CASNAWGGSSYEQYF.

V and J are TRBV9 and TRBJ1-6, with D possibly TRBD1 on 6 matching bases. Trimming shortened V by 2 bases and J by 7 bases, and 10 bases separated the two germline ends. The germline V gene encodes CDR1 SGDLS and CDR2 YYNGEE. This CDR3 spans 14 amino acids. CDR3 in amino acids: CASSVLQGNSPLHF. The CDR3 bases are TGTGCCAGCAGCGTGCTACAGGGAAATTCACCCCTCCACTTT.